The rows below give T cell receptor beta chains drawn from one sample of a study of cytomegalovirus exposure and HLA in healthy donors. Some clones are missing from TCRdb's copy, which holds only in-frame ones; the method was immunoSEQ multiplex PCR. The table has about 110,000 clones, 65% to 85% seen once. Sequences were obtained from PBMCs. Receptor source: a man aged 25-40 years in good health and CMV-seronegative. The CDR3 runs from the conserved cysteine through the conserved F or W. The order of the fields is V gene, clone size, J gene, D gene, CDR3 DNA, CDR3 protein. The D gene is left open where the match is weak. Clone size appears in some rows only: once, few, many, or a class for an expanded clone.

V gene: TRBV19
clone size: few
J gene: TRBJ1-3
D gene: -
CDR3 DNA: TGTGCCACCTCTGGTGGAGTGGAAGGAAACACCATATATTTT
CDR3 protein: CATSGGVEGNTIYF

V gene: TRBV30
clone size: -
J gene: TRBJ1-2
D gene: -
CDR3 DNA: TGTGCCTGGAGTGTACAGGGAGCTAACTATGGCTACACCTTC
CDR3 protein: CAWSVQGANYGYTF

V gene: TRBV5-4
clone size: -
J gene: TRBJ2-3
D gene: TRBD2
CDR3 DNA: TGTGCCAGCAGCTTCGGACTAGCGGAGAGCACAGATACGCAGTATTTT
CDR3 protein: CASSFGLAESTDTQYF

V gene: TRBV7-9
clone size: -
J gene: TRBJ2-3
D gene: TRBD2
CDR3 DNA: TGTGCCAGCAGCTATACTAGCGTCACAGATACGCAGTATTTT
CDR3 protein: CASSYTSVTDTQYF

V gene: TRBV5-8
clone size: -
J gene: TRBJ2-7
D gene: TRBD2
CDR3 DNA: TGTGCCAGCAGCCCGGGGACTAGCGGACTACTGGGGCAGTACTTC
CDR3 protein: CASSPGTSGLLGQYF

V gene: TRBV7-9
clone size: -
J gene: TRBJ2-1
D gene: -
CDR3 DNA: TGTGCCAGCAGAGGGGGGGAATACAATGAGCAGTTCTTC
CDR3 protein: CASRGGEYNEQFF

V gene: TRBV5-1
clone size: -
J gene: TRBJ2-7
D gene: TRBD1
CDR3 DNA: TGCGCCAGCAGCGGAGGACAGGGTTCCTACGAGCAGTACTTC
CDR3 protein: CASSGGQGSYEQYF

V gene: TRBV2
clone size: -
J gene: TRBJ1-5
D gene: TRBD1
CDR3 DNA: TGTGCCAGCAATCGACAGGGGTTGGAGCCCCAGCATTTT
CDR3 protein: CASNRQGLEPQHF

V gene: TRBV28
clone size: -
J gene: TRBJ1-1
D gene: -
CDR3 DNA: TGTGCCAGCACCAAAGGAGGGGTTGAAGCTTTCTTT
CDR3 protein: CASTKGGVEAFF

V gene: TRBV30
clone size: once
J gene: TRBJ1-4
D gene: TRBD1
CDR3 DNA: TGTGCCTGGAGCTACGGGACAGGGCTGTTTTTT
CDR3 protein: CAWSYGTGLFF

V gene: TRBV30
clone size: -
J gene: TRBJ1-1
D gene: -
CDR3 DNA: TGTGCCTGGAATCGGCAGGTAAACACTGAAGCTTTCTTT
CDR3 protein: CAWNRQVNTEAFF

V gene: TRBV21-1
clone size: -
J gene: TRBJ2-1
D gene: -
CDR3 DNA: TGTGCCAGCAGCAAAAATACAGGGCGGGAGGGCCACTCCTACAATGAGCAGTTCTTC
CDR3 protein: CASSKNTGREGHSYNEQFF

V gene: TRBV21-1
clone size: -
J gene: TRBJ2-7
D gene: -
CDR3 DNA: TGTGCCAGCAGCAAAAGGGGTACAGGGAAGGACTACGAGCAGTACTTC
CDR3 protein: CASSKRGTGKDYEQYF

V gene: TRBV7-2
clone size: -
J gene: TRBJ2-2
D gene: TRBD2
CDR3 DNA: TGTGCCAGCAGCCCCTCTAGCGGGAGCACCGGGGAGCTGTTTTTT
CDR3 protein: CASSPSSGSTGELFF

V gene: TRBV6-4
clone size: -
J gene: TRBJ2-2
D gene: TRBD2
CDR3 DNA: TGTGCCAGCAGTCCCGGGGGGGACACCGGGGAGCTGTTTTTT
CDR3 protein: CASSPGGDTGELFF

V gene: TRBV7-6
clone size: -
J gene: TRBJ2-7
D gene: -
CDR3 DNA: TGTGCCAGCAGCCCGGACAGCTCGTCCTACGAGCAGTACTTC
CDR3 protein: CASSPDSSSYEQYF

V gene: TRBV11-2
clone size: -
J gene: TRBJ2-7
D gene: TRBD2
CDR3 DNA: TGTGCCAGCAGCCCGGGACTAGCGAGCTCCTACGAGCAGTACTTC
CDR3 protein: CASSPGLASSYEQYF

V gene: TRBV19
clone size: -
J gene: TRBJ2-7
D gene: -
CDR3 DNA: TGTGCCAGTAGTCGAGGAACAGGTTCCTACGAGCAGTACTTC
CDR3 protein: CASSRGTGSYEQYF

V gene: TRBV5-4
clone size: -
J gene: TRBJ1-2
D gene: -
CDR3 DNA: TGTGCCAGCAGCCAGGTCCCCGAAGATGCTGGCTACACCTTC
CDR3 protein: CASSQVPEDAGYTF

V gene: TRBV6-5
clone size: -
J gene: TRBJ1-5
D gene: -
CDR3 DNA: TGTGCCAGCAGTTACTCCGGGGAGCCCCAGCATTTT
CDR3 protein: CASSYSGEPQHF

V gene: TRBV7-8
clone size: -
J gene: TRBJ1-5
D gene: -
CDR3 DNA: TGTGCCAGCAGCTTACGAACAGGGCAGGGACAGCCCCAGCATTTT
CDR3 protein: CASSLRTGQGQPQHF

V gene: TRBV5-1
clone size: -
J gene: TRBJ2-3
D gene: TRBD2
CDR3 DNA: TGCGCCAGCAGCTCCATACCTGGACTAGCCCCTAGCACAGATACGCAGTATTTT
CDR3 protein: CASSSIPGLAPSTDTQYF

V gene: TRBV28
clone size: -
J gene: TRBJ1-2
D gene: -
CDR3 DNA: TGTGCCAGCAGCTCCTACCGAGCTAACTATGGCTACACCTTC
CDR3 protein: CASSSYRANYGYTF

V gene: TRBV9
clone size: -
J gene: TRBJ1-2
D gene: -
CDR3 DNA: TGTGCCAGCAGCGCCTTTTTTGGACAGAATTATGGTGACACCTTC
CDR3 protein: CASSAFFGQNYGDTF

V gene: TRBV20-1
clone size: -
J gene: TRBJ1-3
D gene: -
CDR3 DNA: TGCAGTGCCCCCGTCGGAAACACCATATATTTT
CDR3 protein: CSAPVGNTIYF

V gene: TRBV27
clone size: -
J gene: TRBJ1-4
D gene: TRBD1
CDR3 DNA: TGTGCCAGCAGTACCCGTCAGGGGGGAGAAAAACTGTTTTTT
CDR3 protein: CASSTRQGGEKLFF

V gene: TRBV5-1
clone size: -
J gene: TRBJ2-5
D gene: -
CDR3 DNA: TGCGCCAGCAGCACCGGGTCTCCTTCAGGGGAGACCCAGTACTTC
CDR3 protein: CASSTGSPSGETQYF

V gene: TRBV10-3
clone size: few
J gene: TRBJ1-1
D gene: -
CDR3 DNA: TGTGCCATCAGTGACCTTGGGCAGGCAAACACTGAAGCTTTCTTT
CDR3 protein: CAISDLGQANTEAFF

V gene: TRBV7-5
clone size: -
J gene: TRBJ2-5
D gene: -
CDR3 DNA: TGTGCCAGAAGCCCTGGGGCGGGGGACGACCAAGAGACCCAGTACTTC
CDR3 protein: CARSPGAGDDQETQYF

V gene: TRBV7-8
clone size: -
J gene: TRBJ2-3
D gene: TRBD1
CDR3 DNA: TGTGCCAGCAGCTTAGTGTCCTTGACAGGGAAAACAGATACGCAGTATTTT
CDR3 protein: CASSLVSLTGKTDTQYF

V gene: TRBV30
clone size: -
J gene: TRBJ2-7
D gene: TRBD1
CDR3 DNA: TGTGCCTGGAGTAGGGACAGCCGGCCGAAGTACGAGCAGTACTTC
CDR3 protein: CAWSRDSRPKYEQYF

V gene: TRBV6-5
clone size: -
J gene: TRBJ2-1
D gene: -
CDR3 DNA: TGTGCCAGCAGACAACAGTATAGGAATGAGCAGTTCTTC
CDR3 protein: CASRQQYRNEQFF

V gene: TRBV6-5
clone size: -
J gene: TRBJ1-2
D gene: -
CDR3 DNA: TGTGCCAGCAAGAGGGGACTATTCTATGGCTACACCTTC
CDR3 protein: CASKRGLFYGYTF

V gene: TRBV28
clone size: -
J gene: TRBJ1-4
D gene: -
CDR3 DNA: TGTGCCAGCAGTTTAGCAGGGGCAACTAATGAAAAACTGTTTTTT
CDR3 protein: CASSLAGATNEKLFF

V gene: TRBV6-5
clone size: -
J gene: TRBJ2-5
D gene: TRBD2
CDR3 DNA: TGTGCCAGCAGTTACTCGACTAGCGGGGTTTTCCCCCAGTACTTC
CDR3 protein: CASSYSTSGVFPQYF

V gene: TRBV6-6
clone size: -
J gene: TRBJ2-7
D gene: -
CDR3 DNA: TGTGCCAGCATAAGGGGCGCTAGCTCCTACGAGCAGTACTTC
CDR3 protein: CASIRGASSYEQYF

V gene: TRBV29-1
clone size: -
J gene: TRBJ2-2
D gene: -
CDR3 DNA: TGCAGCGTTGGGGGCGGGGTGAACACCGGGGAGCTGTTTTTT
CDR3 protein: CSVGGGVNTGELFF

V gene: TRBV6-4
clone size: -
J gene: TRBJ2-7
D gene: TRBD1
CDR3 DNA: TGTGCCAGCAGCGCCGGGACAGGACCCTACGAGCAGTACTTC
CDR3 protein: CASSAGTGPYEQYF

V gene: TRBV7-9
clone size: -
J gene: TRBJ2-5
D gene: -
CDR3 DNA: TGTGCCAGCAGCTTAGATGCTAGAATAGAGACCCAGTACTTC
CDR3 protein: CASSLDARIETQYF

V gene: TRBV18
clone size: -
J gene: TRBJ1-5
D gene: -
CDR3 DNA: TGTGCCAGCTCTCCTGACGGGAATCAGCCCCAGCATTTT
CDR3 protein: CASSPDGNQPQHF

V gene: TRBV9
clone size: -
J gene: TRBJ1-2
D gene: -
CDR3 DNA: TGTGCCAGCAGCCAGGGAGGGAACTATGGCTACACCTTC
CDR3 protein: CASSQGGNYGYTF

V gene: TRBV6-5
clone size: -
J gene: TRBJ1-1
D gene: -
CDR3 DNA: TGTGCCAGCAGTTATAGACAACAGAACACTGAAGCTTTCTTT
CDR3 protein: CASSYRQQNTEAFF

V gene: TRBV14
clone size: -
J gene: TRBJ2-1
D gene: -
CDR3 DNA: TGTGCCAGCAGCCAAAGACTTTTAACCGTTAATGAGCAGTTCTTC
CDR3 protein: CASSQRLLTVNEQFF

V gene: TRBV29-1
clone size: -
J gene: TRBJ2-3
D gene: -
CDR3 DNA: TGCAGCGTTGAGGCCACATCACAGATTGCGCAGTATTTT
CDR3 protein: CSVEATSQIAQYF

V gene: TRBV10-2
clone size: -
J gene: TRBJ2-7
D gene: TRBD2
CDR3 DNA: TGCGCCAGCAGATGGGGGGGAGACGCTTTCTACGAGCAGTACTTC
CDR3 protein: CASRWGGDAFYEQYF

V gene: TRBV4-1
clone size: -
J gene: TRBJ2-3
D gene: -
CDR3 DNA: TGCGCCAGCAGCCCACTTCCGGACACAGACACAGATACGCAGTATTTT
CDR3 protein: CASSPLPDTDTDTQYF

V gene: TRBV6-5
clone size: -
J gene: TRBJ1-2
D gene: -
CDR3 DNA: TGTGCCAGCAGTTTTGGTCAGGGGTTGCACTATGGCTACACCTTC
CDR3 protein: CASSFGQGLHYGYTF